This T cell receptor beta chain is from a study of blood T cell repertoires in COVID-19. The CDR3 consists of 15 residues. From germline, CDR1 is MNHEY and CDR2 SVGEGT. V dropped 5 bases and J dropped 2 bases, with 13 bases sitting between them. The protocol was immunoSEQ multiplex PCR, while the TCRdb copy is restricted to in-frame clones and leaves out a portion. The data show some 140,000 clones, around four fifths seen once. This rearrangement joins TRBV6-2 or TRBV6-3 to TRBJ1-3; D may be TRBD1 (6 bases). The sequencing input was peripheral blood. The sequence came from a human donor in a cohort sampled during active COVID-19. As DNA, the CDR3 is TGTGCCAGCAGTACGCGGACAGTCGCTGGAAACACCATATATTTT. Translated: CASSTRTVAGNTIYF.